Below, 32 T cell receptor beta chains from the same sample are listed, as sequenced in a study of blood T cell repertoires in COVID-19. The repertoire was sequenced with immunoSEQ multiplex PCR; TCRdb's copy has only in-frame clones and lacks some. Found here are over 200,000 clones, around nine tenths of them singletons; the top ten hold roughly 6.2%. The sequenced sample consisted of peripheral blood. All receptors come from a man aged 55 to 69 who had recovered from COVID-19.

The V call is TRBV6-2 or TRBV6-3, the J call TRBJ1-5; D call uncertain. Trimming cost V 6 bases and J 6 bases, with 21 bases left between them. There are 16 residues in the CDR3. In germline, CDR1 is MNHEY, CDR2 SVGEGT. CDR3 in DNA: TGTGCCAGCAGCCCTCTCCTGGCCTCGGCGGGTCAGCCCCAGCATTTT. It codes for CASSPLLASAGQPQHF.

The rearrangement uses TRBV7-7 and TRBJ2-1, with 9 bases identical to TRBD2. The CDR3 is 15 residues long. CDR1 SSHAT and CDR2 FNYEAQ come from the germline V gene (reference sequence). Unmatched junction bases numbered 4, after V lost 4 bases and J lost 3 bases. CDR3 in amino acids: CASSSRLAVYNEQFF. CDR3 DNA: TGTGCCAGCAGCTCCCGACTAGCGGTCTACAATGAGCAGTTCTTC.

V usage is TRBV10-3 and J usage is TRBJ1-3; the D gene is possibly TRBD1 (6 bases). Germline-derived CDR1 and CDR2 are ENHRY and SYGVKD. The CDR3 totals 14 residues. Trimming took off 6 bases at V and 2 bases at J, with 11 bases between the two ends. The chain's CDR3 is CAIRDQGTGNTIYF. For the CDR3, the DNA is TGTGCCATCAGGGATCAGGGGACTGGAAACACCATATATTTT.

CDR3 in amino acids: CSVDPPGQGSILAGGHRFF. As DNA, the CDR3 is TGCAGCGTTGATCCCCCGGGACAGGGGAGTATTTTAGCGGGGGGGCATCGGTTCTTC. The V call is TRBV29-1, the J call TRBJ2-1, with D perhaps matching TRBD2 (11 bases). CDR1 is SQVTM, CDR2 ANQGSEA, per germline. Trimming cost V 3 bases and J 15 bases, with 39 bases left between them. CDR3 length equals 19 residues.

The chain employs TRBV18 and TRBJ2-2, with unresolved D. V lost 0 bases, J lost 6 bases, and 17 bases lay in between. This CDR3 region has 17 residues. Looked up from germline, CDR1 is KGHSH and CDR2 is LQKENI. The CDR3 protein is CASSPPGLYNRAGELFF. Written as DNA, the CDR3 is TGTGCCAGCTCACCACCCGGCCTATACAACCGGGCCGGGGAGCTGTTTTTT.

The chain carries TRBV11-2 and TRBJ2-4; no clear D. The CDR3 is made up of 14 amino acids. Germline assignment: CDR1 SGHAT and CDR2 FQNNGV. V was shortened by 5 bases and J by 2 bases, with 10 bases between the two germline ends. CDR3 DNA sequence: TGTGCCAGCAGCAGGTCGGGTACCAAAAACATTCAGTACTTC. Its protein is CASSRSGTKNIQYF.

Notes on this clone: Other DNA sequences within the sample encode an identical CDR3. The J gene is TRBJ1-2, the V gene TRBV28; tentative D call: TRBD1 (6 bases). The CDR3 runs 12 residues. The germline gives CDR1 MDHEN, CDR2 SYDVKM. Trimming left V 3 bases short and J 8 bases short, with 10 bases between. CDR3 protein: CASSFGGGGYTF. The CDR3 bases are TGTGCCAGCAGTTTCGGGGGGGGCGGCTACACCTTC.

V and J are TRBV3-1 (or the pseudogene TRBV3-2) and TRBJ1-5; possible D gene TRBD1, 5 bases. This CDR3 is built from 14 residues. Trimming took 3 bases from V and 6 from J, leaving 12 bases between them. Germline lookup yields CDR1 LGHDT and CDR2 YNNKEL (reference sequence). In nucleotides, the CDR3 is TGTGCCAGCAGCCACCGGGACTCGGGTCAGCCCCAGCATTTT. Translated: CASSHRDSGQPQHF.

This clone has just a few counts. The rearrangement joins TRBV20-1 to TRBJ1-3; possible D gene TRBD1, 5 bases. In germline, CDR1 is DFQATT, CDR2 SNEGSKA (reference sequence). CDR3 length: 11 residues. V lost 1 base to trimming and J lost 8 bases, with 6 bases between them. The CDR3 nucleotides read TGCAGTGCTAGAGGGGGGGACACCATATATTTT. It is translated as CSARGGDTIYF.

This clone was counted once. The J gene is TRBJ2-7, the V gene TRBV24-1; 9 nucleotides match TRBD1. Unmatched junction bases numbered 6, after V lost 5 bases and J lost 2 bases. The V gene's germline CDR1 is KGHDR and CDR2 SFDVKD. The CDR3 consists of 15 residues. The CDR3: CATSGGQGRPYEQYF. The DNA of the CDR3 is TGTGCCACCAGTGGGGGACAGGGCCGCCCCTACGAGCAGTACTTC.

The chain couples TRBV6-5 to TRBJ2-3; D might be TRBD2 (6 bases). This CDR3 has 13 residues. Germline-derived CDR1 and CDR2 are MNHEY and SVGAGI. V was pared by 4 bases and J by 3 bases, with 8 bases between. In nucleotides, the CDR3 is TGTGCCAGCAGTTGGGGGGTTACAGATACGCAGTATTTT. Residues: CASSWGVTDTQYF.

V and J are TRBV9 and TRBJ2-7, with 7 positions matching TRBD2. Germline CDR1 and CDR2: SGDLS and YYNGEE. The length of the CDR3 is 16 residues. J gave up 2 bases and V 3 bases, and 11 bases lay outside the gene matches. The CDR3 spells CASSAVGGTNAYEQYF. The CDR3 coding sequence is TGTGCCAGCAGCGCAGTGGGAGGGACTAATGCCTACGAGCAGTACTTC.

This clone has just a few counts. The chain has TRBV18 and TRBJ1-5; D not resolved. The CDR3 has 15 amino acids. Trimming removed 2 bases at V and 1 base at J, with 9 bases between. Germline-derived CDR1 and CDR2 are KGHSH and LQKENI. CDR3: CASSPISLSNQPQHF. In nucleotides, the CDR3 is TGTGCCAGCTCACCAATTTCGTTGAGCAATCAGCCCCAGCATTTT.

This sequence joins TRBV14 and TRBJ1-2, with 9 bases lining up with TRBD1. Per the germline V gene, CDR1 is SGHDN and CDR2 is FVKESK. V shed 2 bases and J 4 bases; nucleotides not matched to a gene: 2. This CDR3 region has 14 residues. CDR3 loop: CASSQQDRGYGYTF. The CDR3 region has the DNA TGTGCCAGCAGCCAACAGGACAGGGGCTATGGCTACACCTTC.

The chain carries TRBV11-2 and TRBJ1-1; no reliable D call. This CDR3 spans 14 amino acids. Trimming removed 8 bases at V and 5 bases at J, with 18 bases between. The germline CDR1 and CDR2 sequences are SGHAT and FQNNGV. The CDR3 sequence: CASGGLASWTEAFF. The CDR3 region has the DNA TGTGCCAGCGGCGGCCTGGCTTCATGGACTGAAGCTTTCTTT. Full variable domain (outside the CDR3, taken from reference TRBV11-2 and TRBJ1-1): EAGVAQSPRYKIIEKRQSVAFWCNPISGHATLYWYQQILGQGPKLLIQFQNNGVVDDSQLPKDRFSAERLKGVDSTLKIQPAKLEDSAVYLCASGGLASWTEAFFGQGTRLTVV.

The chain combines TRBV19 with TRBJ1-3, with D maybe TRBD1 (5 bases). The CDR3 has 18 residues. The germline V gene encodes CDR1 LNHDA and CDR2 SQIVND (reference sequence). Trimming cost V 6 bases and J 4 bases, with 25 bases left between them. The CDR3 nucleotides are TGTGCCAGTAGCCTCACCGCGGGGCACTCACTTGGGGGAAACACCATATATTTT. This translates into CASSLTAGHSLGGNTIYF.

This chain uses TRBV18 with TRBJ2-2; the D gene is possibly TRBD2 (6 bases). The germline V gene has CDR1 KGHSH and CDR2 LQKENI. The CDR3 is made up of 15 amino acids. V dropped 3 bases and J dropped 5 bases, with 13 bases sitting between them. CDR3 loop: CASSPGQEGTGELFF. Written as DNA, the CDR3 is TGTGCCAGCTCACCGGGCCAGGAGGGAACCGGGGAGCTGTTTTTT.

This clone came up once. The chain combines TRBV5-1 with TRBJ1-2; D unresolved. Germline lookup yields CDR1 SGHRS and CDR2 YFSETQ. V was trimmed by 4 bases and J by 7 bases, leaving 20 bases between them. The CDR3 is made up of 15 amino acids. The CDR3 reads CASSPSTGSTRGYTF. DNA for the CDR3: TGCGCCAGCAGCCCGTCGACCGGTTCGACTCGTGGCTACACCTTC.

The CDR3 DNA is TGTGCCAGCAGTTCTTACTATGCAGGGATCCAAGAGACCCAGTACTTC. This encodes CASSSYYAGIQETQYF. V usage is TRBV6-7 and J usage is TRBJ2-5; perhaps TRBD1 as D (5 bases). TRBV6-7 is filed as an ORF, its function uncertain. The CDR3 totals 16 residues. The V end lost 4 bases, the J end lost 1 base, and 16 bases lay between the germline ends.

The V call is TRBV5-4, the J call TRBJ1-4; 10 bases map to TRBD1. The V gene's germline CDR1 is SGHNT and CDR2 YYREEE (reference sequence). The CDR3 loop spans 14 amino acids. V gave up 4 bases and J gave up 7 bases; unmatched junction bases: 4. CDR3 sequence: CASSGGTGVEKLFF. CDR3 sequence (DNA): TGTGCCAGCAGCGGCGGGACAGGGGTTGAAAAACTGTTTTTT.

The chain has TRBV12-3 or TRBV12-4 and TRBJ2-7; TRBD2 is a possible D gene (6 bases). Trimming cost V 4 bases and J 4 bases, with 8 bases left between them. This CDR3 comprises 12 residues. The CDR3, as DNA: TGTGCCAGCAGTTCGGGAGAGTACGAGCAGTACTTC. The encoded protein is CASSSGEYEQYF.

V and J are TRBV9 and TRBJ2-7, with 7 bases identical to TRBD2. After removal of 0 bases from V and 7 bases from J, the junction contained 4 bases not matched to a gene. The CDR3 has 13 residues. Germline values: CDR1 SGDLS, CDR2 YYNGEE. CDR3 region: CASSVATRGEQYF. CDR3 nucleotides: TGTGCCAGCAGCGTAGCTACGCGGGGGGAGCAGTACTTC.

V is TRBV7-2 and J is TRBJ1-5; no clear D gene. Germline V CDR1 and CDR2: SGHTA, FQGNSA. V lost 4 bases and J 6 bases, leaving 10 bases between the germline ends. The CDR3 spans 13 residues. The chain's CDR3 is CASSYTEGQPQHF. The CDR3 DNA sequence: TGTGCCAGCAGCTACACTGAGGGTCAGCCCCAGCATTTT.

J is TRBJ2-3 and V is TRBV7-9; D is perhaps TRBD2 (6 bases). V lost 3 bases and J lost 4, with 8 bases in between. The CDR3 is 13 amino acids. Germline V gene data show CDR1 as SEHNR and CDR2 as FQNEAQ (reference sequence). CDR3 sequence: CASSLAGPDTQYF. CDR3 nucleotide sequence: TGTGCCAGCAGCTTGGCGGGGCCAGATACGCAGTATTTT.

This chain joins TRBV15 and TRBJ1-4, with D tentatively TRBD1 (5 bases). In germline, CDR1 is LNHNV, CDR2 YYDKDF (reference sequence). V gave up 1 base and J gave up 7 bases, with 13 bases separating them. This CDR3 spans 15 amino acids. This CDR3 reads CATSRVARDSEKLFF. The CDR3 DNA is TGTGCCACCAGCAGAGTTGCCAGGGATTCTGAAAAACTGTTTTTT.

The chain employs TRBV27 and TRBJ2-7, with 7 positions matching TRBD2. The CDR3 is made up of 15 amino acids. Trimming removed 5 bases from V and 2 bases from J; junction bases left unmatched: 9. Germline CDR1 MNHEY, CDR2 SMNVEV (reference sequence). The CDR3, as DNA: TGTGCCAGCAGTGTCCGCTGGGGGGGAGCCTACGAGCAGTACTTC. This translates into CASSVRWGGAYEQYF.

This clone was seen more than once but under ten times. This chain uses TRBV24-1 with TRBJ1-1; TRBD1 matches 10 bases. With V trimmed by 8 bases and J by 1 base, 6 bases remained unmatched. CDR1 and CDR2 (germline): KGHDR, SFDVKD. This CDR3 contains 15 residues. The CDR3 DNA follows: TGTGCCACCATGAGACAGGGGGCATCGAACACTGAAGCTTTCTTT. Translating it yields CATMRQGASNTEAFF.

CDR3 coding DNA: TGTGCCAGCAGCTTAGGGACAATCGTTCCCATTGAGCAGTTCTTC. It yields the protein CASSLGTIVPIEQFF. The rearrangement uses TRBV11-2 and TRBJ2-1; weak D call: TRBD1 (5 bases). The germline gives CDR1 SGHAT, CDR2 FQNNGV. There are 15 residues in the CDR3. The germline V and J ends were trimmed by 1 base and 9 bases, with 16 bases remaining between them. The entire variable domain, with the rest obtained from reference TRBV11-2 and TRBJ2-1, is as follows: EAGVAQSPRYKIIEKRQSVAFWCNPISGHATLYWYQQILGQGPKLLIQFQNNGVVDDSQLPKDRFSAERLKGVDSTLKIQPAKLEDSAVYLCASSLGTIVPIEQFFGPGTRLTVL.

This CDR3 is CASSLRGMTEAFF. CDR3 nucleotides: TGTGCCAGCAGTTTACGGGGTATGACTGAAGCTTTCTTT. The chain employs TRBV28 and TRBJ1-1; D not resolved. The length of the CDR3 is 13 residues. Deletions cut 2 bases from V and 5 bases from J, with 9 bases between. The germline V gene has CDR1 MDHEN and CDR2 SYDVKM.

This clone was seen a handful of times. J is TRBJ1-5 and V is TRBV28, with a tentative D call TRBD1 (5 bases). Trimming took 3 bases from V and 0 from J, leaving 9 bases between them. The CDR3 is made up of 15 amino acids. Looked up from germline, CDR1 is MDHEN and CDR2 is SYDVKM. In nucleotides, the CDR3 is TGTGCCAGCAGTTTCTCGACAGTTAGCAATCAGCCCCAGCATTTT. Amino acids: CASSFSTVSNQPQHF.

The CDR3 DNA is TGTGCCAGCAGCTTAGCGTTGAGTAATGAGCAGTTCTTC. This sequence encodes CASSLALSNEQFF. V usage is TRBV7-6 and J usage is TRBJ2-1; D uncertain. Germline V CDR1 and CDR2: SGHVS, FNYEAQ. The CDR3 totals 13 residues. Trimming cost V 0 bases and J 7 bases, with 7 bases left between them.

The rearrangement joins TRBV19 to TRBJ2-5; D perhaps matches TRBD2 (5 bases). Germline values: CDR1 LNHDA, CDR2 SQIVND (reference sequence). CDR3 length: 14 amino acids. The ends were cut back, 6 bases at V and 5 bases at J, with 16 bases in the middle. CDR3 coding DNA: TGTGCCAGTAGCGGACTCGTCCTGGGCGAGACCCAGTACTTC. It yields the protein CASSGLVLGETQYF.